This TCR beta chain was documented in a study of Ad26.COV2.S vaccination and SARS-CoV-2 variants. Across the study: Intramuscular Ad26.COV2.S at 5x10^10 or 1x10^11 viral particles. Regarding the study as a whole: After vaccination, substantial breadth of spike-specific CD8+ and CD4+ responses was reported.

Treatment in this sample: roughly 19 received Ad26.COV2.S at low or high dose, single or two shots; five or six received placebo; per-sample allocation not given. Repertoires come from day 63 after the first vaccine or placebo injection. The study used a vaccine consisting of an Ad26 vector that expressed Wuhan-strain SARS-CoV-2 spike. V was trimmed by 5 bases and J by 5 bases, leaving 10 bases between them. Per the germline V gene, CDR1 is SGHVS and CDR2 is FNYEAQ. This CDR3 has 12 amino acids. Details on this clone: Its antigen is unidentified.

Some clones are missing from TCRdb's copy, which holds only in-frame ones; the method was immunoSEQ multiplex PCR. The sample lists some 410,000 clones, 92% occurring once. The chain joins TRBV7-6 to TRBJ2-7, with D perhaps given as TRBD1 or TRBD2 (5 bases each). The sample here was peripheral blood, taken in a trial of Ad26.COV2.S vaccine versus placebo. This TCR came from a person aged 18-65 years who received the Ad26.COV2.S COVID-19 vaccine or a placebo. CDR3 protein: CASSQPGHEQYF. The DNA for the CDR3 is TGTGCCAGCAGCCAGCCGGGGCACGAGCAGTACTTC.